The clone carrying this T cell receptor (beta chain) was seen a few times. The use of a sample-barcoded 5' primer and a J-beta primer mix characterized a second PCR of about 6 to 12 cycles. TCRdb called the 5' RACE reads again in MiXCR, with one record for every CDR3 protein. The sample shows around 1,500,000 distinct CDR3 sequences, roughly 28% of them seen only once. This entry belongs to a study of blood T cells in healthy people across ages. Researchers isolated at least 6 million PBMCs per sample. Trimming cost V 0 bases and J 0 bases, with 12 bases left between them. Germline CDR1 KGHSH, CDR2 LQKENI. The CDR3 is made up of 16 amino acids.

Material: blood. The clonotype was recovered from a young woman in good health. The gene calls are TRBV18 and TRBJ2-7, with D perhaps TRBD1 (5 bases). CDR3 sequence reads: CASSPPRGPSSYEQYF. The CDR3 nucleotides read TGTGCCAGCTCACCACCAAGGGGCCCAAGCTCCTACGAGCAGTACTTC.